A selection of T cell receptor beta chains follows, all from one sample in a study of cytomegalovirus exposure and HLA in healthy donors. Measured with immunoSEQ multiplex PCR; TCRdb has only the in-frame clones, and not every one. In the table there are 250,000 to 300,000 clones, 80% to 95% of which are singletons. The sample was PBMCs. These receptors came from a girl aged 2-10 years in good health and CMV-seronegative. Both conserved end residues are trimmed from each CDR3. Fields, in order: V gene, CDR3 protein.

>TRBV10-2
ASSESRTGGQPQH
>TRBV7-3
ASSSGTGSTGELF
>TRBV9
ASSVDRGRDGYT
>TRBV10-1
ASGDSKGYT
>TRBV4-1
ASSALAGYTGELF
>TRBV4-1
ASSQGLFYEQY
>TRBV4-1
ASSQVDRDDEKLF
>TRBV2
ASSDFDRASSYEQY
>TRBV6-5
ASSYYPSTDTQY
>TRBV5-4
ASSSDRIEQY
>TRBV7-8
ASRSRGLETQY
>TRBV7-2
ASSLGREGETQY
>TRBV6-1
ASTWTRAYEQY
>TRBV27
ASSLKLAGVTGELF
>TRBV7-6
ASSLAGTGYNSPLH
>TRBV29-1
SVVSGYT
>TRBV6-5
ASSRDRTRPQH
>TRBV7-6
ASSLVLHEQY
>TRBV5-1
ASSPGTGIFSYEQY
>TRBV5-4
ASSFRGELNTGELF
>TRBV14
ASSHLDRVFGEQF
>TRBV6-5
ASRRVNEQF
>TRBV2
ASSSGYGYT
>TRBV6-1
ASTWGLAYEQF
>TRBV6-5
ASSYHGGVNTEAF
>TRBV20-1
SAKTTDTQY
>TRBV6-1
ASSEVRGPYEQY
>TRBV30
AWEQSGPTSYEQY
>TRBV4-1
ASSRTPGLAGGYEQY
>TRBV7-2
ASSLVTGSGYT
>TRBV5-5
ASSLVIAGGYEQY
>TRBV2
ASFGTSKNIQY
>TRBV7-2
ASSFLLADYEQY
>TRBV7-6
ASSKLGLASNGELF
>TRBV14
ASSHPGGPSYEQY
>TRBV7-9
ASSLDIGGGGGNQPQH
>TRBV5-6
ASSLVDRGHTEAF
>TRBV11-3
ASSPLTSTHEQY
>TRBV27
ASSRRQESSYEQY
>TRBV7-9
ASTPLREVTGELF
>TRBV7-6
ASSLEGGGGTDTQY
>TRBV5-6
ASSLVRNNSPLH
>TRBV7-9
ASSLIMPPGPNYGYT
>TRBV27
ASSRGGSYNEQF
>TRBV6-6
ASRGTGVRGTDTQY
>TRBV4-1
ASSQDRWGVNTEAF
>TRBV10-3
AISGFGQSNYEQY
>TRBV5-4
ASSLPRQGFKYGYT
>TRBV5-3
ARRGMPSGSWETQY
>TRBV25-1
ASSDRAVNEKLF
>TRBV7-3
ASSLTPGQGGPTEAF
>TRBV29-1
SGSTMNTEAF
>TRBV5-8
ASSVGTASLGANVLT
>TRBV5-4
ASSMRADTQY
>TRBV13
ASSKGLAGRSYNEQF